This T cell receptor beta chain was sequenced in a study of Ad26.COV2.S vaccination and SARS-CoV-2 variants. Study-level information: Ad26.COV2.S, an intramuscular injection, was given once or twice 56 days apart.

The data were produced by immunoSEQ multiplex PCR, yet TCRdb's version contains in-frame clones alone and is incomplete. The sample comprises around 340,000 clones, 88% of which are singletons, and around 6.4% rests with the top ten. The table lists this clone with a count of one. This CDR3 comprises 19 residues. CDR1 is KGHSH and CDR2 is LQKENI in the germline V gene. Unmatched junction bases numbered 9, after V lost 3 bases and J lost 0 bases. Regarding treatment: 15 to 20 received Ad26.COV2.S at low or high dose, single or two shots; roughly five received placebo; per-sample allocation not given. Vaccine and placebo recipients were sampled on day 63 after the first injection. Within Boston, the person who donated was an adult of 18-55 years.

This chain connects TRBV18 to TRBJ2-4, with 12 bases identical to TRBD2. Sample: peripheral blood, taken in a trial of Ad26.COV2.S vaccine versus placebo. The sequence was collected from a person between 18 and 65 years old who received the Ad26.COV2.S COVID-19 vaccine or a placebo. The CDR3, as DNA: TGTGCCAGCTCACCTCTAGCGGGGGGGCCGGTAATAGCCAAAAACATTCAGTACTTC. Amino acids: CASSPLAGGPVIAKNIQYF.